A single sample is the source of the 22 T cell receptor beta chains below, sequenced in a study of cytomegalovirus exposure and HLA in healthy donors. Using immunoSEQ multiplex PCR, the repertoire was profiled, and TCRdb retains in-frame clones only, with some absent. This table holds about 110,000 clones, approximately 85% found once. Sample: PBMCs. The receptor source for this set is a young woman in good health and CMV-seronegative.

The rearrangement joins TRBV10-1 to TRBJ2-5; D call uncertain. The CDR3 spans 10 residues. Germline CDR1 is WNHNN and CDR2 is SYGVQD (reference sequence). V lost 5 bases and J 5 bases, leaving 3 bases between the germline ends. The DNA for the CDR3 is TGCGCCAGCAGTCAGGAGACCCAGTACTTC. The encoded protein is CASSQETQYF.

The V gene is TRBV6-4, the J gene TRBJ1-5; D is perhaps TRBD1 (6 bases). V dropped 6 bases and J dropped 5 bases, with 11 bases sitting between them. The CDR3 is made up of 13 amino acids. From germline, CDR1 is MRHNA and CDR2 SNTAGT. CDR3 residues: CASSEDSHQPQHF. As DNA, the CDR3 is TGTGCCAGCAGCGAGGACAGCCATCAGCCCCAGCATTTT.

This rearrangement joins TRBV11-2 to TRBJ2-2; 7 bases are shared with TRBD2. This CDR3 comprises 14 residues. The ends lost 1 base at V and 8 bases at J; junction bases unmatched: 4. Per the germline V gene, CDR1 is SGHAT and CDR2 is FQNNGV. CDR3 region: CASSLAGGAGELFF. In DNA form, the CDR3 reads TGTGCCAGCAGCTTAGCGGGGGGTGCAGGGGAGCTGTTTTTT.

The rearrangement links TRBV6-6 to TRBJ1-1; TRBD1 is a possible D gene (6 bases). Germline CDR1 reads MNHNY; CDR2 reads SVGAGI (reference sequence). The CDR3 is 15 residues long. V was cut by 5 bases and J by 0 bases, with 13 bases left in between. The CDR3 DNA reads TGTGCCAGCAGTAACATCAGGGGCATGAACACTGAAGCTTTCTTT. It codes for CASSNIRGMNTEAFF.

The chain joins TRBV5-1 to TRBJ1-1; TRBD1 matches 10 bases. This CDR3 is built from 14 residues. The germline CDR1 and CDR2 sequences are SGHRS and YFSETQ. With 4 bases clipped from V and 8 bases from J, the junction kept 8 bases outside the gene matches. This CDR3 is CASSTGQGGKEAFF. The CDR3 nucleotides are TGCGCCAGCAGCACCGGACAGGGGGGCAAAGAAGCTTTCTTT.

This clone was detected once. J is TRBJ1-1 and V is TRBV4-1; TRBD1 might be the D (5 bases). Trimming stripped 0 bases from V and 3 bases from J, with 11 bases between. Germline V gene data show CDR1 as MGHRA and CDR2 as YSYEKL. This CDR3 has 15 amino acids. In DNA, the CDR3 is TGCGCCAGCAGCCAAGAGCAGGGATGGGACACTGAAGCTTTCTTT. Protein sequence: CASSQEQGWDTEAFF.

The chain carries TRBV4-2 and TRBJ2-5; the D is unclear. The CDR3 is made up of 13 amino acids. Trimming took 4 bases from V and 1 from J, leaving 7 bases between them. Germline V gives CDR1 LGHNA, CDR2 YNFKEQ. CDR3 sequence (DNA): TGTGCCAGCAGCCCCTCCCTCCAAGAGACCCAGTACTTC. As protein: CASSPSLQETQYF.

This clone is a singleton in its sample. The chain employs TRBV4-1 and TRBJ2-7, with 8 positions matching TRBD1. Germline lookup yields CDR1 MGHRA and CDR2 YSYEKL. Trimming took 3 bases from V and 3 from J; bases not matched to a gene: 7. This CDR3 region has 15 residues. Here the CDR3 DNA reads TGCGCCAGCAGCCAGACCGGGACAGGAGACTACGAGCAGTACTTC. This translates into CASSQTGTGDYEQYF.

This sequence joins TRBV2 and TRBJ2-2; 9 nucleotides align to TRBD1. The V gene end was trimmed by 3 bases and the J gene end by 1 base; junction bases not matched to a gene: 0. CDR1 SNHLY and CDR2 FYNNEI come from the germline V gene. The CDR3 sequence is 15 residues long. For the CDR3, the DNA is TGTGCCAGCAGTGAGGGACAGGGGAACACCGGGGAGCTGTTTTTT. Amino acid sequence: CASSEGQGNTGELFF.

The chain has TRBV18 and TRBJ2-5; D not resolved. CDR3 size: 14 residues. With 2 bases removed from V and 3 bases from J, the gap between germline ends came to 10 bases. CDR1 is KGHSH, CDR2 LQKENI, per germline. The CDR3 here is CASSPTPYEETQYF. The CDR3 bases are TGTGCCAGCTCACCAACGCCCTACGAAGAGACCCAGTACTTC.

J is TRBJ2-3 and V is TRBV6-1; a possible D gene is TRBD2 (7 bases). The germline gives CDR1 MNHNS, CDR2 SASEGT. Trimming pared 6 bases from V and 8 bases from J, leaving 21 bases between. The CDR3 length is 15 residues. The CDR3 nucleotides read TGTGCCAGCAGGGGAAGGGCGGGGGCCGGGGGTACGCAGTATTTT. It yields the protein CASRGRAGAGGTQYF.

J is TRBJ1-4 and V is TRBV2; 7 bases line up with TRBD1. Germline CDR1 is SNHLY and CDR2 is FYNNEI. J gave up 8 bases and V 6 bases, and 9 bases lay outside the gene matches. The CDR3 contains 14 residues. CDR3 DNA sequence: TGTGCCAGCAGGCGAAAAGGGGGCGGGGAAAAACTGTTTTTT. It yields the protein CASRRKGGGEKLFF.

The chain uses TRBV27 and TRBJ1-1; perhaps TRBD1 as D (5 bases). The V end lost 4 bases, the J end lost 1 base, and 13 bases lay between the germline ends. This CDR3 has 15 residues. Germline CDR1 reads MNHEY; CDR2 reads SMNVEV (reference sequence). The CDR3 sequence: CASSYLDRSNTEAFF. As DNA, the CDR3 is TGTGCCAGCAGTTACCTCGACAGATCGAACACTGAAGCTTTCTTT.

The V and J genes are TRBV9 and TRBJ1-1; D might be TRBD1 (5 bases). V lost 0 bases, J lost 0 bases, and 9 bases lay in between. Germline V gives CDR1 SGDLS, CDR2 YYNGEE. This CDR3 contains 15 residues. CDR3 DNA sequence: TGTGCCAGCAGCGTAGAGGACATCATGAACACTGAAGCTTTCTTT. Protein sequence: CASSVEDIMNTEAFF. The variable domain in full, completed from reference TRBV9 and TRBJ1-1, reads DSGVTQTPKHLITATGQRVTLRCSPRSGDLSVYWYQQSLDQGLQFLIQYYNGEERAKGNILERFSAQQFPDLHSELNLSSLELGDSALYFCASSVEDIMNTEAFFGQGTRLTVV.

CDR3 region: CASGSSPDGNNSPLHF. For the CDR3, the DNA is TGTGCTAGTGGTTCTAGCCCGGACGGTAATAATTCACCCCTCCACTTT. V gene TRBV12-5 combines with J gene TRBJ1-6; D is undetermined. The V gene's germline CDR1 is LGHNT and CDR2 FRNRAP. The germline V and J ends were trimmed by 4 bases and 5 bases, with 15 bases remaining between them. This CDR3 has 16 amino acids.

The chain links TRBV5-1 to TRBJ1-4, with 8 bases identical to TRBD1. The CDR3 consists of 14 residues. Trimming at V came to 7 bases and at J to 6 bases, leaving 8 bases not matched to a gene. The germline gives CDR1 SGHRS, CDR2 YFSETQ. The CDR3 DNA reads TGCGCCAGCGCCCCCGGACAGGGACATGAAAAACTGTTTTTT. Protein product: CASAPGQGHEKLFF.

In DNA form, the CDR3 reads TGTGCCAGCTCACCACGGTACAGGGGTTCAGATACGCAGTATTTT. Amino acid sequence: CASSPRYRGSDTQYF. The chain is built from TRBV18 and TRBJ2-3; 7 bases are a match to TRBD1. The J segment lost 4 bases and the V segment lost 1 base, leaving 5 bases of the junction unmatched. The CDR3 is made up of 15 amino acids. The germline V gene has CDR1 KGHSH and CDR2 LQKENI.

This CDR3 is CASSLSGQTFYTF. CDR3 DNA: TGCGCCAGCAGCCTATCGGGACAGACCTTCTACACCTTC. The chain couples TRBV5-1 to TRBJ1-2; TRBD1 aligns across 7 bases. V lost 4 bases and J lost 10; bases outside the gene matches: 10. This CDR3 comprises 13 residues. Germline V gene lookup returns CDR1 SGHRS and CDR2 YFSETQ. The full variable domain, its missing parts supplied by reference TRBV5-1 and TRBJ1-2, is KAGVTQTPRYLIKTRGQQVTLSCSPISGHRSVSWYQQTPGQGLQFLFEYFSETQRNKGNFPGRFSGRQFSNSRSEMNVSTLELGDSALYLCASSLSGQTFYTFGSGTRLTVV.

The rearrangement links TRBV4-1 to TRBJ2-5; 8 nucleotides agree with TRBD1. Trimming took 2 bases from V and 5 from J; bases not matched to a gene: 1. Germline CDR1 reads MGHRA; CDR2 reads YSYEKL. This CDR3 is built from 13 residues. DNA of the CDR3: TGCGCCAGCAGCCAACAGGGGGCTGAGACCCAGTACTTC. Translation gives CASSQQGAETQYF.

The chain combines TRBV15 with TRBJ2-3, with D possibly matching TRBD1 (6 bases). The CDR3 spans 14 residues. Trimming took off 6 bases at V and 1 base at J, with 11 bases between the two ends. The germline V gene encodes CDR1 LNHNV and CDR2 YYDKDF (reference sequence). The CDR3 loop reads CATSLGGGTDTQYF. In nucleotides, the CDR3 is TGTGCCACCAGTCTAGGGGGTGGCACAGATACGCAGTATTTT.

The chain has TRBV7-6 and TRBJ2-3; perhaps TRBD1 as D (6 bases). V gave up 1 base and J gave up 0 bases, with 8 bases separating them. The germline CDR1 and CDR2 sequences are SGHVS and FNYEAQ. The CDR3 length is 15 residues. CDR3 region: CASSLVQGSTDTQYF. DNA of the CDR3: TGTGCCAGCAGCTTAGTTCAGGGGAGCACAGATACGCAGTATTTT.

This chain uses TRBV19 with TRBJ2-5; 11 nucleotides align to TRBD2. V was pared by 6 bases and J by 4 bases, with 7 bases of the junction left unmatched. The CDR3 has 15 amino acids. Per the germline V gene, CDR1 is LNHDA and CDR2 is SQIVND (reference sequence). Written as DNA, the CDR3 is TGTGCCAGTAGAAATAGCGGGGGGGCCATAGAGACCCAGTACTTC. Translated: CASRNSGGAIETQYF.